This entry concerns a single T cell receptor (beta chain). Its specificity is unknown. Libraries were prepared by immunoSEQ multiplex PCR; TCRdb keeps only in-frame clonotypes and omits some of them. This table holds roughly 890,000 clones, around 93% found once. V lost 10 bases and J lost 8, with 17 bases in between. The CDR3 covers 13 residues. CDR1 is MNHEY and CDR2 is SVGAGI in the germline V gene. Positive CCR7 selection of CD45RO-negative cells yielded the naive CD8 cells, and terminally differentiated effector memory CD45RA+ cells were excluded. The data originate from a study of shared clonotypes between healthy human individuals. Study-level background: Serving as donors were two women and a few men, whose ages spanned 18 to 49.

Findings and limits, study-wide: Clonotypes that were shared across a few donors made up about 4.5% of naive CD4 clonotypes. Incomplete sequencing of sorted subsets was indicated by rarefaction despite large depth. Some clonotypes were shared by all four sorted-subset donors, while others were not shared. The non-shared ones had lower generation probabilities than the shared ones.

The receptor was isolated from a man aged 25-45 years in good health. Source material: naive CD8+ T cells sorted from blood. The chain joins TRBV6-5 to TRBJ1-4, with D perhaps matching TRBD1 (6 bases). CDR3 region: CATLGGGDEKLFF. The CDR3 DNA follows: TGTGCCACCTTAGGGGGGGGCGACGAAAAACTGTTTTTT.